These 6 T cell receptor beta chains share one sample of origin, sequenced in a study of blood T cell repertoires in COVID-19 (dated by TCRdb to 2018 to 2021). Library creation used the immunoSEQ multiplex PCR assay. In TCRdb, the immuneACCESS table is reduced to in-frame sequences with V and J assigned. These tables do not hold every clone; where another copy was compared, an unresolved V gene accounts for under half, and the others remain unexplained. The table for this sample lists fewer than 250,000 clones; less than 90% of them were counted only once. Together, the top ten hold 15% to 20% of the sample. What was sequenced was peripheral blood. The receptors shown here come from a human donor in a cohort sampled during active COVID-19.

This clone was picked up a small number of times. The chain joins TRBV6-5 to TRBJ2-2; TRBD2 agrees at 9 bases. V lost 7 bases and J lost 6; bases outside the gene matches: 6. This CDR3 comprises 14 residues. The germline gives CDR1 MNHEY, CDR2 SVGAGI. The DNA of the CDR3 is TGTGCCAGCAAATTGCTAGCGGGGCCCGGGGAGCTGTTTTTT. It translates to CASKLLAGPGELFF.

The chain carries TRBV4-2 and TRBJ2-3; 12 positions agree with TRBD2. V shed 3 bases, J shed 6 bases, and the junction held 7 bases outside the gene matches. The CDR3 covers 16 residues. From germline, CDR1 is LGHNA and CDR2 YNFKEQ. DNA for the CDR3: TGTGCCAGCAGCCATAGACTAGCGGGAGAGGCGGATACGCAGTATTTT. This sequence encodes CASSHRLAGEADTQYF.

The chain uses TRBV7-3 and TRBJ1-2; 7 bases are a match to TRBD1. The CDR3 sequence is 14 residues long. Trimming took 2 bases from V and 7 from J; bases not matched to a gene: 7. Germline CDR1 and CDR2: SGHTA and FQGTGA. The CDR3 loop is CASSLPGGLGGYTF. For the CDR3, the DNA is TGTGCCAGCAGCTTACCAGGGGGGCTGGGTGGCTACACCTTC.

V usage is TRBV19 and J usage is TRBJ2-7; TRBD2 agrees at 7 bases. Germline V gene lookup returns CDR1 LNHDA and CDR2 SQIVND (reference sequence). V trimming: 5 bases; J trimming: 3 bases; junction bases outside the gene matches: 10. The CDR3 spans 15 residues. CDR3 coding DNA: TGTGCCAGTAGTCCATCGGGGGGTAGTGGCTACGAGCAGTACGTC. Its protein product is CASSPSGGSGYEQYV.

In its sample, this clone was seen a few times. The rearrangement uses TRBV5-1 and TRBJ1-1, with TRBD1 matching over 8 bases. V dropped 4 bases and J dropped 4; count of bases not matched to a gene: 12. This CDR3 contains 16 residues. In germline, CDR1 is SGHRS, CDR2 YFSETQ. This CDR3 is CASSTQGVEVATEAFF. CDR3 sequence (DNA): TGCGCCAGCAGCACACAGGGGGTTGAGGTTGCCACTGAAGCTTTCTTT.

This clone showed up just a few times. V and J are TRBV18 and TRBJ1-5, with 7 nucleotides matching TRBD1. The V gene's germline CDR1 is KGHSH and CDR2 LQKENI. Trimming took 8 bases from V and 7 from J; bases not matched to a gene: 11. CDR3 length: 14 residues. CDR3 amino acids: CASADRAGYQPQHF. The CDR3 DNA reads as TGTGCCAGCGCTGACAGGGCGGGATACCAGCCCCAGCATTTT.